This T cell receptor beta chain was obtained from a study of shared clonotypes between healthy human individuals. Study in general: Per-donor plates numbered three CD4 naive, three CD4 memory, two CD8 naive and one CD8 memory.

V was pared by 3 bases and J by 2 bases, with 17 bases between. Germline CDR1 reads MDHEN; CDR2 reads SYDVKM. CDR3 length: 16 residues. Regarding the study as a whole: Since donors were few, the genetic and exposure-history diversity represented was limited.

An even split of each subset's genomic DNA across several immunoSEQ plates was performed. Profiling relied on immunoSEQ multiplex PCR, and the TCRdb table lists in-frame clones only, not all of them. Altogether fewer than 400,000 clones are present, roughly 70% being singletons, with the ten largest covering around a tenth. This clone was counted ten times or more. Antigen: not known. The receptor was derived from a man younger than 45 in good health. Material: memory CD4+ T cells sorted from blood. As to subset: CD45RA-negative fraction. The rearrangement links TRBV28 to TRBJ2-7; D call uncertain. CDR3 sequence (DNA): TGTGCCAGCAGTTTCCTAACAAAGGAGTATACCTACGAGCAGTACTTC. This codes for CASSFLTKEYTYEQYF.